Sequencing of this T cell receptor beta chain was carried out in a study of shared clonotypes between healthy human individuals. Selected positively for CCR7 and CD45RO-negative, naive CD8 cells excluded terminally differentiated effector memory CD45RA+ cells. Adult donors, all healthy and HIV-negative, had no recent acute infections or vaccinations. The donors, all of them Caucasian adults, lived in Nashville, Tennessee. Study processing details: ImmunoSEQ output lacked quality scores and full-length reads, limiting matched filtering. TCRdb's table, derived via immunoSEQ multiplex PCR, lists solely in-frame clones and lacks some. D and trimming come from the DNA, and the V and J calls and clone size come from that table. The sample includes under 2,000,000 clones, about 95% seen only once; the top ten take 1.2%. Trimming removed 3 bases at V and 6 bases at J, with 22 bases between. Germline values: CDR1 SGHAT, CDR2 FQNNGV. The CDR3 loop spans 17 amino acids.

Source material: naive CD8+ T cells sorted from blood. The gene calls are TRBV11-2 and TRBJ2-3, with D tentatively TRBD2 (5 bases). The sequence came from a young man in good health. This chain's CDR3 is CASSFFSGLGAKDTQYF. For the CDR3, the DNA is TGTGCCAGCAGCTTTTTTTCCGGACTGGGAGCAAAGGATACGCAGTATTTT. Full variable domain (missing parts from reference TRBV11-2 and TRBJ2-3): EAGVAQSPRYKIIEKRQSVAFWCNPISGHATLYWYQQILGQGPKLLIQFQNNGVVDDSQLPKDRFSAERLKGVDSTLKIQPAKLEDSAVYLCASSFFSGLGAKDTQYFGPGTRLTVL.